The 5 T cell receptor beta chains below were found in one sample sequenced in a study of blood T cells in healthy people across ages. Together with a sample-barcoded 5' primer, a J-beta primer mix was included in a second PCR lasting roughly 7 to 11 cycles. TCRdb analysed the 5' RACE reads with MiXCR anew, one entry per CDR3 protein. The data contain about 2 million distinct CDR3 sequences, around half of them singletons. What was sequenced was blood. Receptors originate from a woman in her thirties or forties in good health.

The chain uses TRBV2 and TRBJ2-7; possibly TRBD1 for D (6 bases). Deletions cut 8 bases from V and 3 bases from J, with 11 bases between. The CDR3 runs 12 residues. CDR1 is SNHLY, CDR2 FYNNEI, per germline. CDR3 DNA sequence: TGTGCCAGCCAGGGGTTACTCTACGAGCAGTACTTC. Translating gives CASQGLLYEQYF.

The V call is TRBV20-1, the J call TRBJ1-2, with a weak D call TRBD1 (5 bases). Germline CDR1 reads DFQATT; CDR2 reads SNEGSKA (reference sequence). The ends were cut back, 5 bases at V and 3 bases at J, with 16 bases in the middle. The CDR3 extends over 14 amino acids. The CDR3 protein is CSALTGRGDYGYTF. CDR3 coding DNA: TGCAGTGCTCTAACAGGCCGTGGTGACTATGGCTACACCTTC.

J is TRBJ1-1 and V is TRBV4-2, with TRBD1 identical over 7 bases. CDR1 is LGHNA and CDR2 is YNFKEQ in the germline V gene. J lost 8 bases, V lost 2 bases, and 8 bases had no gene match. The CDR3 runs 14 residues. CDR3 sequence (DNA): TGTGCCAGCAGCCAATTAGGACAGGTGGGCGAAGCTTTCTTT. It yields the protein CASSQLGQVGEAFF.

This chain links TRBV6-2 or TRBV6-3 with TRBJ1-2, with TRBD1 as a possible D gene (6 bases). Germline CDR1 MNHEY, CDR2 SVGEGT. Trimming took off 2 bases at V and 7 bases at J, with 20 bases between the two ends. CDR3 size: 16 residues. The CDR3 DNA follows: TGTGCCAGCAGTTACGGTGGCGGCAGGGGCGGTGGTGGCTACACCTTC. The encoded protein is CASSYGGGRGGGGYTF.

The gene calls are TRBV24-1 and TRBJ2-3; tentative D call: TRBD1 (6 bases). The CDR3 covers 17 residues. The V end was cut by 3 bases, the J end by 0 bases, with 15 bases between. Germline loops: CDR1 KGHDR, CDR2 SFDVKD. The CDR3: CATSDIPGASSTDTQYF. CDR3 sequence (DNA): TGTGCCACCAGTGATATCCCAGGGGCCTCTAGCACAGATACGCAGTATTTT.